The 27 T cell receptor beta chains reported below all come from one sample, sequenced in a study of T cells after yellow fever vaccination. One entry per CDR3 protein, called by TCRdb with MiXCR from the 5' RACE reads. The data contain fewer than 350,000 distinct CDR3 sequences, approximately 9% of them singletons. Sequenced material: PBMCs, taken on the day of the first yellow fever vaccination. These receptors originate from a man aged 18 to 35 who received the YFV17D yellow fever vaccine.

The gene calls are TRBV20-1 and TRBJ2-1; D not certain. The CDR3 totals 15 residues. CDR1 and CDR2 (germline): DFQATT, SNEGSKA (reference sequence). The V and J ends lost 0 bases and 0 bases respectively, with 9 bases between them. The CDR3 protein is CSARELESSYNEQFF. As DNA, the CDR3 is TGCAGTGCTAGAGAACTTGAGAGCTCCTACAATGAGCAGTTCTTC.

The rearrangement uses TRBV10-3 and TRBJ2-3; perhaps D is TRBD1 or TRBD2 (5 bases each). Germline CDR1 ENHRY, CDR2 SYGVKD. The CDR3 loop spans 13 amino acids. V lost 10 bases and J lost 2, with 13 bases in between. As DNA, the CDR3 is TGTGCCACGTCGGGGCGGCCCACAGATACGCAGTATTTT. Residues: CATSGRPTDTQYF.

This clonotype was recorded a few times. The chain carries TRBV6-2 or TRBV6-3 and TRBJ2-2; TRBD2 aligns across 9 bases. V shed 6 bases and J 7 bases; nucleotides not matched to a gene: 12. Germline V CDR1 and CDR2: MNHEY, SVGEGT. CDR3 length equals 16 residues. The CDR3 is CASRPLLAGRIGELFF. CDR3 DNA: TGTGCCAGCAGACCTTTACTAGCGGGTCGGATCGGGGAGCTGTTTTTT.

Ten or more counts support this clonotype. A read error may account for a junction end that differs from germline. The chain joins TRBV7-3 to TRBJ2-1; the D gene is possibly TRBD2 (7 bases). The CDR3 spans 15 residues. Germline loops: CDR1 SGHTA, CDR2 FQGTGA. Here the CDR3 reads CASGLGGTTDNEQFF. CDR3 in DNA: TGTGCCAGCGGCTTAGGGGGGACTACCGACAATGAGCAGTTCTTC.

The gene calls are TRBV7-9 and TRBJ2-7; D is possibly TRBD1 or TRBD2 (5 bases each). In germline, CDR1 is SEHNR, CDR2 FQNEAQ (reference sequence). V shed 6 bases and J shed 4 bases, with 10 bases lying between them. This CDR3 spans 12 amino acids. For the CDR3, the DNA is TGTGCCAGCAGAGGGGAGTTTTACGAGCAGTACGTC. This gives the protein CASRGEFYEQYV.

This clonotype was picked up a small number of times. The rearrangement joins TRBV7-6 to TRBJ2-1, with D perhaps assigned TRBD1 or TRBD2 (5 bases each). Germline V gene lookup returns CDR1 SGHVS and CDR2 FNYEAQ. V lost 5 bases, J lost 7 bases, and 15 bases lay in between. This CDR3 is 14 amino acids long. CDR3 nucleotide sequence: TGTGCCAGCAGCCCCCCCCGGGGCCCGAATGAGCAGTTCTTC. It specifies CASSPPRGPNEQFF.

The CDR3 nucleotides read TGCGCCAGCAGTGTTGGCGCCAGAGCAGACCCGAATGAAAAACTGTTTTTT. Translation gives CASSVGARADPNEKLFF. The chain couples TRBV5-1 to TRBJ1-4; D remains unclear. The V end was cut by 5 bases, the J end by 5 bases, with 22 bases between. The CDR3 contains 17 residues. The germline V gene encodes CDR1 SGHRS and CDR2 YFSETQ. Filled out from reference TRBV5-1 and TRBJ1-4, the complete variable domain reads KAGVTQTPRYLIKTRGQQVTLSCSPISGHRSVSWYQQTPGQGLQFLFEYFSETQRNKGNFPGRFSGRQFSNSRSEMNVSTLELGDSALYLCASSVGARADPNEKLFFGSGTQLSVL.

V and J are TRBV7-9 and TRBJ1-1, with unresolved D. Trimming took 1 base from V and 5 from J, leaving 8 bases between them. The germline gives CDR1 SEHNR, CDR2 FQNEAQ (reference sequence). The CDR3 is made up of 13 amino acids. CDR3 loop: CASSLVSETEAFF. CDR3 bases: TGTGCCAGCAGCTTAGTGTCGGAAACTGAAGCTTTCTTT.

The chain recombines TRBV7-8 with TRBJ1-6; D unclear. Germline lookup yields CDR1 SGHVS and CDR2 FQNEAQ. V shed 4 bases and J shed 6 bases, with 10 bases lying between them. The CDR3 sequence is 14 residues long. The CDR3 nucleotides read TGTGCCAGCAGCTCCTGGGGAGCTAATTCACCCCTCCACTTT. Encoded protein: CASSSWGANSPLHF.

CDR3 nucleotides: TGCGCCAGCAGTCGTACAGGGGATCGGGAGCAGTACGTC. Amino acid sequence: CASSRTGDREQYV. This rearrangement joins TRBV5-1 to TRBJ2-7, with 7 bases matching TRBD1. The CDR3 loop spans 13 amino acids. Trimming took 5 bases from V and 7 from J; bases not matched to a gene: 9. The germline V gene encodes CDR1 SGHRS and CDR2 YFSETQ.

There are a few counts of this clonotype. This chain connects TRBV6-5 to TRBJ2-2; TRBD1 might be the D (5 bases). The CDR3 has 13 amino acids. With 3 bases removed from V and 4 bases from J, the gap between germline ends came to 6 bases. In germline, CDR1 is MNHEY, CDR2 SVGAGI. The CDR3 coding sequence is TGTGCCAGCAGTTATAGGGGCACCGGGGAGCTGTTTTTT. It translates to CASSYRGTGELFF.

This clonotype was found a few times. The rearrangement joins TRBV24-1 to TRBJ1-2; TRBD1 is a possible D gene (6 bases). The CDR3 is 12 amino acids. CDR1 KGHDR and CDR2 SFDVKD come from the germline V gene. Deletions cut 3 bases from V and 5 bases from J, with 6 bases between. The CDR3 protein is CATSDTGYGYTF. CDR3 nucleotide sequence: TGTGCCACCAGTGATACAGGGTATGGCTACACCTTC.

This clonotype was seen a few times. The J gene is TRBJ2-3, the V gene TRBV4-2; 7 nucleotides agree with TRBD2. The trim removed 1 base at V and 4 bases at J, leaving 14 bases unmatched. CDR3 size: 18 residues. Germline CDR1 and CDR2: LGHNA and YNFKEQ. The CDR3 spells CASSQVLKLGGGADTQYF. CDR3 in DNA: TGTGCCAGCAGCCAAGTTCTTAAGCTGGGGGGGGGAGCAGATACGCAGTATTTT.

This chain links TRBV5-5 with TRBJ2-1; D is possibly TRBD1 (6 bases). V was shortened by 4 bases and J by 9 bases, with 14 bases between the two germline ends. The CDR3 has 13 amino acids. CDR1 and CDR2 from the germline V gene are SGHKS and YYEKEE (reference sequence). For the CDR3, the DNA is TGTGCCAGCAGCCCAATCCTGGGGGCTGAGCAGTTCTTC. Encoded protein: CASSPILGAEQFF. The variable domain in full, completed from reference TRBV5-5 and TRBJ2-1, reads DAGVTQSPTHLIKTRGQQVTLRCSPISGHKSVSWYQQVLGQGPQFIFQYYEKEERGRGNFPDRFSARQFPNYSSELNVNALLLGDSALYLCASSPILGAEQFFGPGTRLTVL.

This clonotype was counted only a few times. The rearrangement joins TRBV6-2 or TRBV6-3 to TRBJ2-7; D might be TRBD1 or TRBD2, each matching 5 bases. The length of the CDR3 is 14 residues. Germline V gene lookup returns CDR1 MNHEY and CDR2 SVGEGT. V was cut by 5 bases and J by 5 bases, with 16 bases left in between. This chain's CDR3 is CASSPGPGRDEQYF. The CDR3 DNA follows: TGTGCCAGCAGTCCCGGCCCAGGGCGGGACGAGCAGTACTTC.

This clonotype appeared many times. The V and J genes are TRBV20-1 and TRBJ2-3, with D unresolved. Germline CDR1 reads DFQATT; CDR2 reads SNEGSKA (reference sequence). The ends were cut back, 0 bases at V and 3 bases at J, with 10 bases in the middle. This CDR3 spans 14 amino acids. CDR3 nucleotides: TGCAGTGCTAGAGACGACTGGGCGACAGATACGCAGTATTTT. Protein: CSARDDWATDTQYF.

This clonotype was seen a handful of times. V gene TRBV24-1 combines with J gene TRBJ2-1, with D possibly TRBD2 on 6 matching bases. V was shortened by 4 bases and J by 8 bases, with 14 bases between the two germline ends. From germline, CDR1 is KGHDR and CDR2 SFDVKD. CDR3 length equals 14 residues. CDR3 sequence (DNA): TGTGCCACCAGTGACTCGGGACTTTGGCATGAGCAGTTCTTC. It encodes CATSDSGLWHEQFF.

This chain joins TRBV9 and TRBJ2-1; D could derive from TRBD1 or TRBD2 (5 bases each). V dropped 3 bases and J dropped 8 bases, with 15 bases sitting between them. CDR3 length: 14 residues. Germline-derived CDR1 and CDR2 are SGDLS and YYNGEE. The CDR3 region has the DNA TGTGCCAGCAGCGCGCGGGCTGGGACGGATGAGCAGTTCTTC. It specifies CASSARAGTDEQFF. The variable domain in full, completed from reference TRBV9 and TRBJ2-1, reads DSGVTQTPKHLITATGQRVTLRCSPRSGDLSVYWYQQSLDQGLQFLIQYYNGEERAKGNILERFSAQQFPDLHSELNLSSLELGDSALYFCASSARAGTDEQFFGPGTRLTVL.

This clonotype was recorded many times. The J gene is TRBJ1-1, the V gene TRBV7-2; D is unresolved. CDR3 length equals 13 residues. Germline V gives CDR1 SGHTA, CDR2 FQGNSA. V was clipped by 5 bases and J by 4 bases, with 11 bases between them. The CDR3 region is CASSGSPSTEAFF. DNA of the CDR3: TGTGCCAGCAGCGGTTCCCCGAGCACTGAAGCTTTCTTT.

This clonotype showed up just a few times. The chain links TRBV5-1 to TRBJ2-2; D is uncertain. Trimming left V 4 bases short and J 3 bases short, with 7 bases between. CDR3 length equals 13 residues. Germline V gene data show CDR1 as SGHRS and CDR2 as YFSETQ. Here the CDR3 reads CASSPSDTGELFF. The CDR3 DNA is TGCGCCAGCAGCCCATCGGACACCGGGGAGCTGTTTTTT.

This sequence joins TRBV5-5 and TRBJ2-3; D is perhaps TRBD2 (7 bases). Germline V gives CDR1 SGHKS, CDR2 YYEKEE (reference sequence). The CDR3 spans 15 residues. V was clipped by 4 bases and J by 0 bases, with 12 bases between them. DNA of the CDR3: TGTGCCAGCAGCGGGGGGGCGGGGAGCACAGATACGCAGTATTTT. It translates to CASSGGAGSTDTQYF.

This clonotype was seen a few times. CDR3 protein: CASSGTVKGSYNEQFF. In nucleotides, the CDR3 is TGTGCCAGCTCCGGGACAGTTAAGGGGTCCTACAATGAGCAGTTCTTC. V is TRBV9 and J is TRBJ2-1; 7 bases map to TRBD1. V gave up 7 bases and J gave up 1 base; unmatched junction bases: 11. This CDR3 contains 16 residues. Germline loops: CDR1 SGDLS, CDR2 YYNGEE.

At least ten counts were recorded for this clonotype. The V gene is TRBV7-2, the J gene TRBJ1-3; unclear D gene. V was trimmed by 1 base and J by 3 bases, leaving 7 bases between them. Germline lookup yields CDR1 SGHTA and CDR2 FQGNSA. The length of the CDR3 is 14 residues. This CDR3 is CASSLVASGNTIYF. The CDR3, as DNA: TGTGCCAGCAGCTTAGTCGCCAGTGGAAACACCATATATTTT.

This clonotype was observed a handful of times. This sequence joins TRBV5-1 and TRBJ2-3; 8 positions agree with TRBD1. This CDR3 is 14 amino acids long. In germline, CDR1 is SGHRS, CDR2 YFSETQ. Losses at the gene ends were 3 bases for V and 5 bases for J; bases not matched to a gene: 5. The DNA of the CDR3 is TGCGCCAGCAGCTCCGGACAGGGTATAGATACGCAGTATTTT. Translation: CASSSGQGIDTQYF.

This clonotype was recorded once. The CDR3 coding sequence is TGTGCCAGCAGTGTTGGACAGAATAATTCACCCCTCCACTTT. This gives the protein CASSVGQNNSPLHF. The rearrangement links TRBV25-1 to TRBJ1-6; possibly TRBD1 for D (6 bases). Per the germline V gene, CDR1 is MGHDK and CDR2 is SYGVNS. The CDR3 covers 14 residues. V shed 4 bases and J shed 5 bases, with 9 bases lying between them.

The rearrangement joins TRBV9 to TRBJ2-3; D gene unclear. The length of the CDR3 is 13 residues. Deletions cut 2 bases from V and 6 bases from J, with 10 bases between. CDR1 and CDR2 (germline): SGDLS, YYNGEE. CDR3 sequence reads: CASSVSPADTQYF. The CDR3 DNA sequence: TGTGCCAGCAGCGTGTCTCCGGCCGATACGCAGTATTTT.

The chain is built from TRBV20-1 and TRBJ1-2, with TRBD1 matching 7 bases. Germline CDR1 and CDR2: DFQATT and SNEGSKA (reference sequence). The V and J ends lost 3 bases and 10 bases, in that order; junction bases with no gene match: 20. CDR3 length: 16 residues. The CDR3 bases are TGCAGTGCTAGTACCTTAAGGGACAGCCTCTCGAATATCTACACCTTC. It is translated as CSASTLRDSLSNIYTF.